The present T cell receptor (beta chain) was sequenced within a study of CD8 T cells in ankylosing spondylitis. Study-wide findings and caveats: Some motif variants were previously reported in reactive arthritis synovial fluid and blood.

This clonotype was recorded a few times. The antigen remains unidentified. Quantitative 5'-RACE with molecular barcodes generated TCR beta libraries. TCRdb re-called the 5' RACE reads with MiXCR, one entry per CDR3 protein. The repertoire holds approximately 300,000 distinct CDR3 sequences, with around 20% as singletons. Germline values: CDR1 SNHLY, CDR2 FYNNEI. The CDR3 spans 13 residues. Trimming cost V 6 bases and J 6 bases; bases outside gene matches: 7. Sequencing input: blood, either unsorted or a sorted T cell fraction (not recorded which). This chain joins TRBV2 and TRBJ2-7; TRBD2 aligns across 8 bases. This TCR derives from a female donor with ankylosing spondylitis or in good health (not recorded which). CDR3 region: CASRVSGISEQYF. The CDR3 bases are TGTGCCAGCAGGGTTAGCGGGATCTCCGAGCAGTACTTC.